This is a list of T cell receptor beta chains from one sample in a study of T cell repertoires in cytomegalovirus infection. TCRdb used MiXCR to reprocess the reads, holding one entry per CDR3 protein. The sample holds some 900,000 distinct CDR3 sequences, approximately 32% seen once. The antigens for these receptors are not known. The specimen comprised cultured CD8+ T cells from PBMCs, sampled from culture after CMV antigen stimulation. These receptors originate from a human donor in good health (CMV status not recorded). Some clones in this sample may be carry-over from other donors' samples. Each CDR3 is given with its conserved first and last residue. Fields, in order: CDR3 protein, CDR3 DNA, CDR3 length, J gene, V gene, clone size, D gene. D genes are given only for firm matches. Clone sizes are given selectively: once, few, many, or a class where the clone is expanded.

CDR3aa: CASSQFQLADNTDTQYF
CDR3nt: TGCGCCAGCAGCCAATTTCAACTAGCAGATAACACAGATACGCAGTATTTT
len: 17
j_gene: TRBJ2-3
v_gene: TRBV4-3
abundance: few
d_gene: -

CDR3aa: CASSFGEADLTDTQYF
CDR3nt: TGTGCCAGCAGCTTCGGAGAGGCAGATCTCACAGATACGCAGTATTTT
len: 16
j_gene: TRBJ2-3
v_gene: TRBV7-8
abundance: few
d_gene: -

CDR3aa: CASSQGTASSTDTQYF
CDR3nt: TGTGCCAGCAGCCAGGGGACAGCCAGTAGCACAGATACGCAGTATTTT
len: 16
j_gene: TRBJ2-3
v_gene: TRBV4-2
abundance: -
d_gene: TRBD1

CDR3aa: CASSLSRDNSYEQYF
CDR3nt: TGTGCCAGCAGTTTATCTAGGGACAACTCCTACGAGCAGTACTTC
len: 15
j_gene: TRBJ2-7
v_gene: TRBV27
abundance: -
d_gene: -

CDR3aa: CASRGLVSGNTEAFF
CDR3nt: TGTGCCAGCAGGGGTTTGGTCAGTGGGAACACTGAAGCTTTCTTT
len: 15
j_gene: TRBJ1-1
v_gene: TRBV27
abundance: once
d_gene: -

CDR3aa: CASSQAVGDPLSSTDTQYF
CDR3nt: TGCGCCAGCAGCCAAGCCGTAGGGGACCCGCTTTCGAGCACAGATACGCAGTATTTT
len: 19
j_gene: TRBJ2-3
v_gene: TRBV4-3
abundance: -
d_gene: -

CDR3aa: CASSTSSGPYNKQFF
CDR3nt: TGTGCCAGCAGCACCTCTAGCGGTCCCTACAATAAGCAGTTCTTC
len: 15
j_gene: TRBJ2-1
v_gene: TRBV7-9
abundance: -
d_gene: TRBD2

CDR3aa: CASSLRLGLAEETQYF
CDR3nt: TGTGCCAGCAGCTTACGATTGGGACTAGCGGAAGAGACCCAGTACTTC
len: 16
j_gene: TRBJ2-5
v_gene: TRBV7-6
abundance: -
d_gene: TRBD2

CDR3aa: CASSIGGAGKNIQYF
CDR3nt: TGTGCCAGCAGCATAGGGGGGGCCGGGAAAAACATTCAGTACTTC
len: 15
j_gene: TRBJ2-4
v_gene: TRBV9
abundance: -
d_gene: -

CDR3aa: CASSPSSLGGAQLFF
CDR3nt: TGTGCCAGCAGCCCATCCTCTCTGGGGGGGGCCCAGCTGTTTTTT
len: 15
j_gene: TRBJ1-4
v_gene: TRBV7-2
abundance: many
d_gene: -

CDR3aa: CASSLQWDISQPQHF
CDR3nt: TGTGCCAGCAGCTTACAATGGGACATTAGTCAGCCCCAGCATTTT
len: 15
j_gene: TRBJ1-5
v_gene: TRBV7-2
abundance: many
d_gene: -

CDR3aa: CASKGSGANVLTF
CDR3nt: TGTGCCAGCAAGGGGTCCGGGGCCAACGTCCTGACTTTC
len: 13
j_gene: TRBJ2-6
v_gene: TRBV12-3/TRBV12-4
abundance: few
d_gene: -

CDR3aa: CACGGAGTDTQYF
CDR3nt: TGTGCCTGCGGGGGGGCGGGCACAGATACGCAGTATTTT
len: 13
j_gene: TRBJ2-3
v_gene: TRBV27
abundance: few
d_gene: TRBD2

CDR3aa: CASNRENQPQHF
CDR3nt: TGTGCCAGTAATAGAGAAAATCAGCCCCAGCATTTT
len: 12
j_gene: TRBJ1-5
v_gene: TRBV19
abundance: few
d_gene: -

CDR3aa: CASSREGGWNTGELFF
CDR3nt: TGTGCCAGCAGCCGAGAGGGGGGTTGGAACACCGGGGAGCTGTTTTTT
len: 16
j_gene: TRBJ2-2
v_gene: TRBV5-4
abundance: few
d_gene: -

CDR3aa: CASSAGSKGEKLFF
CDR3nt: TGTGCCAGTAGTGCGGGCTCCAAAGGAGAAAAACTGTTTTTT
len: 14
j_gene: TRBJ1-4
v_gene: TRBV27
abundance: once
d_gene: -

CDR3aa: CASSLNPANQPQHF
CDR3nt: TGTGCCAGCAGTTTAAACCCAGCTAATCAGCCCCAGCATTTT
len: 14
j_gene: TRBJ1-5
v_gene: TRBV27
abundance: once
d_gene: -

CDR3aa: CASSFNPGTGELFF
CDR3nt: TGTGCCAGCAGTTTTAACCCCGGCACCGGGGAGCTGTTTTTT
len: 14
j_gene: TRBJ2-2
v_gene: TRBV12-3/TRBV12-4
abundance: -
d_gene: -

CDR3aa: CASSGGGAYQETQYF
CDR3nt: TGTGCCAGCAGCGGAGGAGGGGCTTACCAAGAGACCCAGTACTTC
len: 15
j_gene: TRBJ2-5
v_gene: TRBV9
abundance: few
d_gene: -

CDR3aa: CASTDNSGANVLTF
CDR3nt: TGTGCCAGTACGGACAACTCTGGGGCCAACGTCCTGACTTTC
len: 14
j_gene: TRBJ2-6
v_gene: TRBV19
abundance: -
d_gene: -

CDR3aa: CASIEGVPYNEQFF
CDR3nt: TGTGCCAGCATAGAAGGGGTTCCCTACAATGAGCAGTTCTTC
len: 14
j_gene: TRBJ2-1
v_gene: TRBV6-1
abundance: few
d_gene: -

CDR3aa: CASSLAEDTEAFF
CDR3nt: TGTGCCAGCAGTTTGGCGGAGGACACTGAAGCTTTCTTT
len: 13
j_gene: TRBJ1-1
v_gene: TRBV12-3/TRBV12-4
abundance: -
d_gene: -